This T cell receptor beta chain derives from a study of T cell repertoires in cytomegalovirus infection. In TCRdb, the reads were re-called with MiXCR into one record per CDR3 protein. The sample includes 310,000 or so distinct CDR3 sequences, around 10% of them seen just once. This clonotype was recorded at least ten times. The CDR3 is 12 amino acids. Germline V lookup: CDR1 DFQATT, CDR2 SNEGSKA (reference sequence). The ends lost 6 bases at V and 6 bases at J; junction bases unmatched: 7. The specimen was PBMCs. The TCR comes from a human donor in good health (CMV status not recorded). Some clones in this sample may be carry-over from other donors' samples. The chain links TRBV20-1 to TRBJ2-7; 8 positions match TRBD2. This CDR3 reads CSALGAGGEQYV. The DNA for the CDR3 is TGCAGTGCCCTCGGCGCGGGAGGCGAGCAGTACGTC.